This T cell receptor (beta chain) was identified during a study of response to subunit inactivated influenza vaccine. Trimming at V came to 2 bases and at J to 4 bases, leaving 6 bases not matched to a gene. The CDR3 sequence is 15 residues long. Germline-derived CDR1 and CDR2 are SQVTM and ANQGSEA. TCRdb re-analysed the RT-PCR reads in MiXCR, keeping a single row per CDR3 protein. The table lists about 570,000 distinct CDR3 sequences, about 11% of them singletons. This clonotype has more than one count but fewer than ten. These data were also filed under a second study, of T cells expressing NK-cell markers. That study reports: UMIs accompanied the 5'RACE template switching by which TCR beta cDNA was made. The use of an anti-gamma-delta TCR antibody, which was added in several experiments, restricted sorting to T cells expressing alpha-beta TCR. In five to seven donors, dominant CD3+CD56+NKG2C+ clonotypes ranked among the top 10 CD8+ clonotypes. Several donors' CD3+CD56-NKG2C+ cells were dominated by the same clonotypes.

The source material was PBMCs from blood, sampled on the day of vaccination. The gene calls are TRBV29-1 and TRBJ2-7, with 12 nucleotides matching TRBD1. The origin of this receptor is a middle-aged man who received an inactivated influenza vaccine. CDR3 bases: TGCAGCGTTGAAAGTGGGGACAGGGGGCTGTACGAGCAGTACTTC. Translating it yields CSVESGDRGLYEQYF.